These 26 T cell receptor beta chains came from one sample sequenced in a study of T cell responses to AZD1222 COVID-19 vaccine. The repertoire was sequenced with immunoSEQ multiplex PCR; TCRdb's copy has only in-frame clones and lacks some. The sample lists 57,000 or so clones, 85% to 90% occurring once. The sample here was peripheral blood, taken on day 0 of MenACWY control vaccination. The receptors were sampled from an adult in good health.

The chain is built from TRBV5-4 and TRBJ2-1; a possible D gene is TRBD2 (5 bases). Germline V gives CDR1 SGHNT, CDR2 YYREEE (reference sequence). This CDR3 has 17 residues. V dropped 4 bases and J dropped 2 bases, with 19 bases sitting between them. For the CDR3, the DNA is TGTGCCAGCAGCATTCTCAGCGGAGGTCGTCCCTACAATGAGCAGTTCTTC. Protein: CASSILSGGRPYNEQFF.

This clone occurred once. The chain uses TRBV18 and TRBJ2-2; D is unclear. The CDR3 sequence is 14 residues long. Trimming removed 0 bases from V and 6 bases from J, with 8 bases in between. Germline V gene lookup returns CDR1 KGHSH and CDR2 LQKENI. CDR3 coding DNA: TGTGCCAGCTCACCACCGAATAGTCCCGGGGAGCTGTTTTTT. Translating gives CASSPPNSPGELFF.

This clone was counted a few times. This chain joins TRBV19 and TRBJ1-4, with D possibly TRBD1 on 5 matching bases. From germline, CDR1 is LNHDA and CDR2 SQIVND (reference sequence). This CDR3 comprises 18 residues. The germline V and J ends were trimmed by 5 bases and 4 bases, with 23 bases remaining between them. The CDR3 region has the DNA TGTGCCAGTAGTCCTTCTCAAGGCCAGGGCCAGGGTAATGAAAAACTGTTTTTT. This encodes CASSPSQGQGQGNEKLFF.

The chain combines TRBV7-2 with TRBJ2-3; D ambiguous. Germline CDR1 SGHTA, CDR2 FQGNSA. The CDR3 has 12 amino acids. Trimming took off 1 base at V and 2 bases at J, with 1 base between the two ends. This CDR3 is CASSLDTDTQYF. The CDR3 region has the DNA TGTGCCAGCAGCTTAGACACAGATACGCAGTATTTT.

The table lists this clone with a few counts. The rearrangement uses TRBV7-9 and TRBJ1-1; no clear D. Germline V gives CDR1 SEHNR, CDR2 FQNEAQ (reference sequence). This CDR3 comprises 12 residues. Trimming took off 1 base at V and 7 bases at J, with 7 bases between the two ends. The CDR3 loop reads CASSLEKIEAFF. In DNA, the CDR3 is TGTGCCAGCAGCTTAGAAAAGATTGAAGCTTTCTTT.

This clone was picked up one time. This rearrangement joins TRBV6-5 to TRBJ1-1, with a weak D call TRBD1 (6 bases). Germline V gene data show CDR1 as MNHEY and CDR2 as SVGAGI. With 4 bases removed from V and 4 bases from J, the gap between germline ends came to 13 bases. This CDR3 region has 14 residues. CDR3 sequence (DNA): TGTGCCAGCAGTTCAGCAGGGGTTGGCACTGAAGCTTTCTTT. Protein: CASSSAGVGTEAFF.

V usage is TRBV9 and J usage is TRBJ2-7, with D possibly being TRBD1 (6 bases). Deletions cut 0 bases from V and 3 bases from J, with 10 bases between. Germline values: CDR1 SGDLS, CDR2 YYNGEE. CDR3 length: 14 amino acids. The CDR3 sequence is CASSVAGDGYEQYF. The CDR3 DNA reads as TGTGCCAGCAGCGTAGCAGGGGACGGCTACGAGCAGTACTTC.

J is TRBJ2-7 and V is TRBV5-1, with unresolved D. Trimming removed 4 bases from V and 3 bases from J, with 20 bases in between. The CDR3 has 16 amino acids. Germline CDR1 reads SGHRS; CDR2 reads YFSETQ. The CDR3 spells CASSPVRPFPHYEQYF. The CDR3 region has the DNA TGCGCCAGCAGCCCGGTTAGACCCTTCCCACACTACGAGCAGTACTTC. The full variable domain, in which reference TRBV5-1 and TRBJ2-7 provide the parts outside the CDR3, is KAGVTQTPRYLIKTRGQQVTLSCSPISGHRSVSWYQQTPGQGLQFLFEYFSETQRNKGNFPGRFSGRQFSNSRSEMNVSTLELGDSALYLCASSPVRPFPHYEQYFGPGTRLTVT.

This chain uses TRBV14 with TRBJ2-2; D gene unclear. The CDR3 contains 14 residues. Germline lookup yields CDR1 SGHDN and CDR2 FVKESK. With 4 bases removed from V and 2 bases from J, the gap between germline ends came to 8 bases. This CDR3 is CASSPVRNTGELFF. CDR3 coding DNA: TGTGCCAGCAGCCCGGTGAGAAACACCGGGGAGCTGTTTTTT.

The sample holds a few counts of this clone. The chain recombines TRBV7-9 with TRBJ1-5; D unresolved. The germline V gene encodes CDR1 SEHNR and CDR2 FQNEAQ (reference sequence). With 6 bases removed from V and 6 bases from J, the gap between germline ends came to 15 bases. This CDR3 region has 14 residues. The CDR3 sequence is CASSQSREGQPQHF. CDR3 in DNA: TGTGCCAGCAGTCAAAGCCGGGAGGGTCAGCCCCAGCATTTT.

The rearrangement joins TRBV6-5 to TRBJ1-5; no reliable D call. The length of the CDR3 is 15 residues. V lost 2 bases to trimming and J lost 1 base, with 9 bases between them. Germline V gene lookup returns CDR1 MNHEY and CDR2 SVGAGI. The CDR3 DNA reads as TGTGCCAGCAGTTACGATAGGGCGAGCAATCAGCCCCAGCATTTT. Translated: CASSYDRASNQPQHF.

The chain recombines TRBV10-3 with TRBJ1-2, with a tentative D call TRBD1 (5 bases). Germline V gene lookup returns CDR1 ENHRY and CDR2 SYGVKD. The CDR3 length is 18 residues. Trimming took 10 bases from V and 2 from J, leaving 29 bases between them. This CDR3 reads CANWPGTVEIGGNYGYTF. The CDR3 DNA follows: TGTGCCAACTGGCCTGGGACGGTCGAAATCGGGGGGAACTATGGCTACACCTTC.

The chain has TRBV5-1 and TRBJ2-1; 8 nucleotides match TRBD2. In germline, CDR1 is SGHRS, CDR2 YFSETQ. With V trimmed by 0 bases and J by 12 bases, 5 bases remained unmatched. This CDR3 has 13 residues. DNA of the CDR3: TGCGCCAGCAGCTTGGAGCTAGCGGGTATGCAGTTCTTC. It specifies CASSLELAGMQFF.

The J gene is TRBJ1-5, the V gene TRBV4-3; perhaps TRBD1 as D (5 bases). Deletions cut 0 bases from V and 7 bases from J, with 7 bases between. Looked up from germline, CDR1 is LGHNA and CDR2 is YSLEER. The CDR3 is 13 residues long. CDR3 region: CASSQERDQPQHF. Here the CDR3 DNA reads TGCGCCAGCAGCCAAGAGAGGGACCAGCCCCAGCATTTT.

The genes are TRBV7-8 and TRBJ1-3; unclear D gene. Trimming removed 5 bases from V and 0 bases from J, with 11 bases in between. The germline CDR1 and CDR2 sequences are SGHVS and FQNEAQ. This CDR3 is built from 15 residues. CDR3: CASSPPRDSGNTIYF. The CDR3 DNA reads TGTGCCAGCAGCCCCCCGCGAGACTCTGGAAACACCATATATTTT.

The CDR3 here is CASSQGGGAGQETQYF. The CDR3 DNA is TGTGCCAGCAGCCAAGGGGGTGGCGCGGGGCAAGAGACCCAGTACTTC. V gene TRBV4-2 combines with J gene TRBJ2-5, with a tentative D call TRBD2 (6 bases). V was pared by 1 base and J by 2 bases, with 14 bases between. Per the germline V gene, CDR1 is LGHNA and CDR2 is YNFKEQ. CDR3 size: 16 residues.

The chain combines TRBV21-1 with TRBJ1-2; TRBD1 is the table's D call and was not checked against the DNA. TRBV21-1 is shown as a pseudogene. The CDR3 extends over 17 amino acids. The CDR3 DNA follows: TGTGCCAGCAGCGAGCGGGACAGGGTTTCTTCTAACTATGGCTACACCTTC. Amino acids: CASSERDRVSSNYGYTF.

The rearrangement links TRBV28 to TRBJ1-1; D is uncertain. This CDR3 has 13 amino acids. Per the germline V gene, CDR1 is MDHEN and CDR2 is SYDVKM. V was cut by 2 bases and J by 11 bases, with 15 bases left in between. The CDR3 nucleotides read TGTGCCAGCAGTTTAGTAAACAACCGGAGGGCTTTCTTT. Protein product: CASSLVNNRRAFF.

The V call is TRBV25-1, the J call TRBJ1-1, with D unclear. The CDR3 consists of 14 residues. V lost 1 base to trimming and J lost 2 bases, with 8 bases between them. The germline CDR1 and CDR2 sequences are MGHDK and SYGVNS. The DNA for the CDR3 is TGTGCCAGCAGTGAATTGGTGACAAACACTGAAGCTTTCTTT. This translates into CASSELVTNTEAFF.

The chain couples TRBV25-1 to TRBJ1-2, with TRBD1 identical over 8 bases. The germline V gene has CDR1 MGHDK and CDR2 SYGVNS. The CDR3 covers 15 residues. The trim removed 2 bases at V and 3 bases at J, leaving 5 bases unmatched. CDR3 sequence reads: CASSEADREHYGYTF. CDR3 in DNA: TGTGCCAGCAGTGAAGCGGACAGGGAGCACTATGGCTACACCTTC.

The chain uses TRBV7-2 and TRBJ2-3, with TRBD2 matching 8 bases. Germline V gives CDR1 SGHTA, CDR2 FQGNSA. After removal of 1 base from V and 6 bases from J, the junction contained 12 bases not matched to a gene. The CDR3 has 17 residues. The CDR3 sequence is CASSLGLVAGGGDTQYF. The CDR3 DNA follows: TGTGCCAGCAGCTTAGGTTTAGTTGCGGGAGGAGGGGATACGCAGTATTTT.

For the CDR3, the DNA is TGTGCCAGCAGCTTACCTTATAGCAATCAGCCCCAGCATTTT. Translating it yields CASSLPYSNQPQHF. The chain links TRBV5-5 to TRBJ1-5; no reliable D call. V was shortened by 2 bases and J by 0 bases, with 6 bases between the two germline ends. Germline values: CDR1 SGHKS, CDR2 YYEKEE (reference sequence). This CDR3 contains 14 residues.

The chain recombines TRBV7-2 with TRBJ1-1, with TRBD1 matching over 8 bases. The CDR3 totals 14 residues. Germline V gives CDR1 SGHTA, CDR2 FQGNSA. V shed 5 bases, J shed 2 bases, and the junction held 4 bases outside the gene matches. The CDR3 region is CASSKDRENTEAFF. CDR3 in DNA: TGTGCCAGCAGCAAGGACAGGGAAAACACTGAAGCTTTCTTT.

V gene TRBV19 combines with J gene TRBJ1-5, with TRBD1 matching over 10 bases. The CDR3 is 14 amino acids. Germline CDR1 reads LNHDA; CDR2 reads SQIVND (reference sequence). V lost 6 bases, J lost 5 bases, and 4 bases stayed unmatched. CDR3 amino acids: CASRGTGVDQPQHF. In DNA, the CDR3 is TGTGCCAGTAGAGGGACAGGGGTTGATCAGCCCCAGCATTTT. The variable domain in full, with the rest retrieved from reference TRBV19 and TRBJ1-5, is DGGITQSPKYLFRKEGQNVTLSCEQNLNHDAMYWYRQDPGQGLRLIYYSQIVNDFQKGDIAEGYSVSREKKESFPLTVTSAQKNPTAFYLCASRGTGVDQPQHFGDGTRLSIL.

The chain couples TRBV7-2 to TRBJ2-1, with D perhaps matching TRBD2 (6 bases). The CDR3 length is 17 residues. The ends were cut back, 4 bases at V and 8 bases at J, with 24 bases in the middle. Germline V lookup: CDR1 SGHTA, CDR2 FQGNSA. This CDR3 is CASSSTPSALRPHEQFF. The CDR3, as DNA: TGTGCCAGCAGCTCTACCCCTAGCGCCTTACGACCCCATGAGCAGTTCTTC.

The chain links TRBV15 to TRBJ1-1; 7 nucleotides match TRBD1. Germline loops: CDR1 LNHNV, CDR2 YYDKDF (reference sequence). The length of the CDR3 is 14 residues. J lost 3 bases, V lost 1 base, and 2 bases had no gene match. The CDR3 protein is CATSRVQGDTEAFF. For the CDR3, the DNA is TGTGCCACCAGCAGAGTTCAGGGGGACACTGAAGCTTTCTTT.